This T cell receptor (beta chain) was found in a study of T cell responses to AZD1222 COVID-19 vaccine. Findings and limits, study-wide: Only six or seven AZD1222 recipients tested seropositive at baseline.

About this clone: What it binds is unknown.

Germline CDR1 reads DFQATT; CDR2 reads SNEGSKA (reference sequence). The CDR3 sequence is 14 residues long. Deletions cut 3 bases from V and 4 bases from J, with 13 bases between. Clones were sequenced by immunoSEQ multiplex PCR, and TCRdb holds only the in-frame ones, with some missing. The table records roughly 120,000 clones, around 85% of them present only once. This clonotype was obtained from an adult in good health. The rearrangement joins TRBV20-1 to TRBJ1-5; perhaps TRBD1 as D (6 bases). The sequences come from peripheral blood, collected on day 0 of AZD1222 vaccination. The CDR3 DNA sequence: TGCAGTGCTAGTGGTGGGGGGCGGAATCAGCCCCAGCATTTT. It codes for CSASGGGRNQPQHF.